What follows describes a single T cell receptor beta chain. Exclusion applied to patients with autoimmune disease history or systemic immunosuppression. Sampling times: baseline, cycle 4 day 1, cycle 7 day 1. This entry is derived from a study of OX40 agonist ivuxolimab in advanced cancers. Data came from immunoSEQ multiplex PCR; TCRdb stores just in-frame clones and leaves some out. The sample shows tens of thousands of clones, around 87% of them seen only once. The CDR3 extends over 13 amino acids. CDR1 MNHEY and CDR2 SVGAGI come from the germline V gene. V dropped 7 bases and J dropped 3; count of bases not matched to a gene: 6.

The origin of this receptor is an adult with an advanced solid tumor such as melanoma, head and neck, liver or kidney cancer. This chain uses TRBV6-5 with TRBJ2-7; 7 nucleotides match TRBD2. The sequences come from CD4+ or CD8+ T cells sorted from blood, collected in a trial of the OX40 agonist ivuxolimab. In DNA, the CDR3 is TGTGCCAGCACCTCCCCGGGGGGCTACGAGCAGTACTTC. It yields the protein CASTSPGGYEQYF.